The present TCR beta chain was sequenced within a study of tumor-infiltrating lymphocytes in primary liver carcinoma. Across the whole study: The tumors ranged from roughly 4 to 10 cm across and fell within stage T1-T3 N0M0.

Overall study results and limits: It was in tumors, not blood, that the top-250-clone fraction was significantly higher (p = 0.039).

Co-extraction of RNA and DNA was performed on about 20-32 mg of unsorted bulk tissue. Surgery removed the patients' primary liver carcinoma. Of note for this clonotype: Its cognate antigen is unknown. At one of its ends the junction is not consistent with the germline gene, which may arise from a read error.

With 400 to 550 ng total RNA as template and a constant-region primer, TCR beta cDNA was made. Slightly modified ARM-PCR, run as three nested multiplex PCR rounds, produced the TCR beta libraries. One entry per CDR3 protein results from TCRdb running MiXCR on the multiplex PCR reads. The sample lists around 70,000 distinct CDR3 sequences, roughly three quarters occurring once. The receptor was isolated from a man aged 35 to 55 with primary liver carcinoma and hepatitis B virus infection. Input material: liver tumor tissue from sampling region 4. This sample's subset: tumor region T4, right-lateral pole.

CDR3 DNA: TGTACCAGCGGTTTGGCAGGGAGGATCTACGAGCAGTACTTC. It specifies CTSGLAGRIYEQYF. The chain joins TRBV6-6 to TRBJ2-7, with D perhaps matching TRBD2 (6 bases). The germline gives CDR1 MNHNY, CDR2 SVGAGI (reference sequence). The CDR3 covers 14 residues.